This T cell receptor (beta chain) was identified during a study of CD8 T cells in Susac syndrome. Germline values: CDR1 SGHAT, CDR2 FQNNGV. The V and J ends lost 0 bases and 8 bases, in that order; junction bases with no gene match: 13. This CDR3 has 17 residues. In blood CD8+ and CD4+ T cells, TCR beta underwent sequencing. It was treatment-naive patients with stable or active relapsing-remitting disease who made up the multiple sclerosis controls. Negative isolation was applied to CD8+ and CD4+ T cells, and FACS enrichment was applied to TEMRA cells. RNA, at about 0.45 to 1 ug, was reverse transcribed with random hexamers. Amplification of TCR beta CDR3 spanned 54 Vbeta and 13 Jbeta via immunoSEQ multiplex PCR. TCRdb redid the calling of the immunoSEQ multiplex PCR reads with MiXCR, one entry per CDR3 protein. The table has 330,000 or so distinct CDR3 sequences, about 82% seen once.

Sequenced material: CD8+ T cells from PBMCs. V is TRBV11-2 and J is TRBJ2-1; the match to TRBD2 covers 7 bases. The TCR originated in a human donor with multiple sclerosis. The CDR3 DNA is TGTGCCAGCAGCTTAGAACTAGCGTTGCTTTTATACGATGAGCAGTTCTTC. Its translation is CASSLELALLLYDEQFF. Drawing the rest from reference TRBV11-2 and TRBJ2-1, the complete variable domain is EAGVAQSPRYKIIEKRQSVAFWCNPISGHATLYWYQQILGQGPKLLIQFQNNGVVDDSQLPKDRFSAERLKGVDSTLKIQPAKLEDSAVYLCASSLELALLLYDEQFFGPGTRLTVL.